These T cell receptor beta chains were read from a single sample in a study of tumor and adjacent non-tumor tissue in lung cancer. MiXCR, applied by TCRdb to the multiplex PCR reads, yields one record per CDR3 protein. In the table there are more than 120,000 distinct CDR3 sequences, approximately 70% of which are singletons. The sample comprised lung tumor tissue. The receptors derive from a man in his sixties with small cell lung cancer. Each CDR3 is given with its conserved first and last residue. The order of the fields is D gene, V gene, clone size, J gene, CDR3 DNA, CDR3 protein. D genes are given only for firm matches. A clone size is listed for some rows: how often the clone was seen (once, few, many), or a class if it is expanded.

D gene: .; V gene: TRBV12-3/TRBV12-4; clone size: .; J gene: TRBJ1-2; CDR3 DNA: TGTGCCAGCAGTTTAGGGCAGGTGCACTATGGCTACACCTTC; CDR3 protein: CASSLGQVHYGYTF
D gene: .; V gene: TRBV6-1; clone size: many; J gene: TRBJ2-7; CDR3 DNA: TGTGCCAGCAGTGAAGTCGGGATTACGAAGCAGTACTTC; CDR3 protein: CASSEVGITKQYF
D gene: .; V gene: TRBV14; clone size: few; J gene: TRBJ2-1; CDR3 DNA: TGTGCCAGCAGCCAAGTCCCGGCGGATGAGCAGTTCTTC; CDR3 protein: CASSQVPADEQFF
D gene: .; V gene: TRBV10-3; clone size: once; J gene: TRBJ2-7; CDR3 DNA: TGTGCCACCAGTGACGGCAGGGGGGGTGAGCAGTACTTC; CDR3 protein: CATSDGRGGEQYF
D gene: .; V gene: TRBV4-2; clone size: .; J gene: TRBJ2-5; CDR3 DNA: TGTGCCAGCAGCCAGTCCGTACAAGAGATCCAGTACTTC; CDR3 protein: CASSQSVQEIQYF
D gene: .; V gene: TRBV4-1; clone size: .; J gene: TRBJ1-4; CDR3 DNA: TGCACCAGCAGCCAAGTCGTGAGTGAAAAACTGTTTTTT; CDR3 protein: CTSSQVVSEKLFF
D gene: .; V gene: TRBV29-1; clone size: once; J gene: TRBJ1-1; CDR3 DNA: TGCGGGGGGGATTTTGGCACTGAAGCTTTCTTC; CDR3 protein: CGGDFGTEAFF
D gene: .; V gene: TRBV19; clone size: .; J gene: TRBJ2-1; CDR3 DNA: TGTGCCAGTACCTTTTCTTACCGGCCCTCCTACAATGAGCAGTTCTTC; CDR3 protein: CASTFSYRPSYNEQFF
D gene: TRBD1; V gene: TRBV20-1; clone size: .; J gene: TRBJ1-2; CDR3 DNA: TGCAGTGCTATGACGGGACAGCGACCTATCGAAGACTACACCTTC; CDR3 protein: CSAMTGQRPIEDYTF
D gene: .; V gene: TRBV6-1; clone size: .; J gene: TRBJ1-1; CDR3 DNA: TGTGCCAGCTCTGCCGTTATTGGCACTGAAGCTTTCTTT; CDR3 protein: CASSAVIGTEAFF
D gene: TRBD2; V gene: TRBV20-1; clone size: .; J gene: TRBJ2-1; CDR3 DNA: TGCAGTGCTAGTGATAGGAAGCGGGAGGGTTCCTACAATGAGCACTTCTTC; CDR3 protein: CSASDRKREGSYNEHFF
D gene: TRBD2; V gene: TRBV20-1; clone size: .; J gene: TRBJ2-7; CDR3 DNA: TGCAGTGCTAGAGGAGGGACTAGCAGGGGTGTGTCCTACGAGCAATACTTC; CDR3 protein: CSARGGTSRGVSYEQYF
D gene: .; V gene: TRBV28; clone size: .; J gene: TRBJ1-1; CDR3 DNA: TGTGCCAGCAGTGCGCATCACACTGAAGCTTTCTTT; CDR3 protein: CASSAHHTEAFF
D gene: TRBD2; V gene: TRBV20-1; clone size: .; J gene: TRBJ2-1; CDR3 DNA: TGCAGTGCTCTTGGCCTAGCGGGAGCCTACAATGAGCAGTTCTTC; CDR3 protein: CSALGLAGAYNEQFF
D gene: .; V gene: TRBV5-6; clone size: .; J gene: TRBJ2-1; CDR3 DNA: TGTGCCAGCGGCGGAGGACTAATCTATGAGCAGTTCTTC; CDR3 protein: CASGGGLIYEQFF
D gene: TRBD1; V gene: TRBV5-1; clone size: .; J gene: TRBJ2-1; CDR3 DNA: TGCGCCAGCAGCTCGGGGACAGGGTCTTTCGATGAGCAGTTCTTC; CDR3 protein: CASSSGTGSFDEQFF
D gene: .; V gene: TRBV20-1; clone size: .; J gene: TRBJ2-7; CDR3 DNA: TGCTGTGCTAGACCCACAGGGACCACCTACGAGCAGTACTTC; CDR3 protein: CCARPTGTTYEQYF
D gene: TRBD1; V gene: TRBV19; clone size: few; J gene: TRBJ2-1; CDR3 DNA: TGTGCCAGTAGTAGACTGGACAGGGGGCTGAATGAGCAGTTCTTC; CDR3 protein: CASSRLDRGLNEQFF
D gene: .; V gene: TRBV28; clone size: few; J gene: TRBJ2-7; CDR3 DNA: TGTGCCAGCAGTTTACGGGCGCAGAGGGAGTACTTC; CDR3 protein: CASSLRAQREYF
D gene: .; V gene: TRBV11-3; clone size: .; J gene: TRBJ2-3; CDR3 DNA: TGCGCCAGCAGCTTTGTCTACACAGATACGCAGTATTTT; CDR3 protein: CASSFVYTDTQYF
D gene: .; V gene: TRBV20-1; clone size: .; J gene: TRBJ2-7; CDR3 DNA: TGCAGTGCTCGTCCTGGGTTTCGGTCCTACGAGCAGTACTTC; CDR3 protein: CSARPGFRSYEQYF
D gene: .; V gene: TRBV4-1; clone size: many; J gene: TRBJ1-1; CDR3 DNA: TGCGCCAGCAGGGGATTGAACACTGAAGCTTTCTTT; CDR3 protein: CASRGLNTEAFF
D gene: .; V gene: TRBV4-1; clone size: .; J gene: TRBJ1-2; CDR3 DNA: TGCGCCAGCAGCGAAAGATCTACGACATGGAACTATGGCTACACCTTC; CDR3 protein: CASSERSTTWNYGYTF
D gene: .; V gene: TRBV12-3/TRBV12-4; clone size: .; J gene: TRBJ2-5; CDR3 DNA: TGTGCCAGCAGTCCCAAGGGATGGGGAGTGGGGCAGAGGGAGACCCAGTACTTC; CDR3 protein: CASSPKGWGVGQRETQYF